What follows describes a single TCR beta chain. This sample is drawn from a study of blood T cell repertoires in COVID-19. Germline CDR1 and CDR2: MNHNY and SVGAGI (reference sequence). The junction had 7 bases not matched to a gene; V was cut back by 5 bases and J by 0 bases. The CDR3 runs 17 residues. Sequenced by immunoSEQ multiplex PCR; TCRdb stores in-frame clones only, minus some. The table includes around 14,000 clones, around 89% detected once. The V call is TRBV6-6, the J call TRBJ2-6, with TRBD2 matching 7 bases. The sequence was obtained from a human donor in a cohort sampled during active COVID-19. Sequences were obtained from peripheral blood. This CDR3 is CASSPSGLSSGANVLTF. As DNA, the CDR3 is TGTGCCAGCAGTCCTAGCGGATTGAGCTCTGGGGCCAACGTCCTGACTTTC.